This T cell receptor (beta chain) was sequenced for a study of T cell responses to AZD1222 COVID-19 vaccine. Study-level findings and limits: Repertoires were obtained only post-peak T cell response. Among spike-specific TCRs, nearly half reportedly target unmutated variant regions.

Sequenced by immunoSEQ multiplex PCR; TCRdb stores in-frame clones only, minus some. Of approximately 52,000 clones listed, about nine tenths are singletons. The CDR3 is made up of 14 amino acids. Germline CDR1 reads MNHEY; CDR2 reads SMNVEV (reference sequence). V was cut by 6 bases and J by 5 bases, with 16 bases left in between. Remarks on this clone: The antigen remains undetermined.

The clonotype was recovered from an adult who received the AZD1222 COVID-19 vaccine. This sequence joins TRBV27 and TRBJ1-1, with a weak D call TRBD1 (5 bases). The sample consisted of peripheral blood, taken 28 days after the second AZD1222 dose. The CDR3 region is CASRPGTLGTEAFF. The CDR3 DNA reads as TGTGCCAGCAGGCCCGGGACTCTGGGAACTGAAGCTTTCTTT.